The 2 T cell receptor beta chains below come from one sample, sequenced in a study of beta chain features in type 1 diabetes. Reverse transcription of all isolated RNA meant that expressed TCRB transcripts were sequenced. The method was immunoSEQ multiplex PCR; TCRdb's version includes in-frame clones alone and lacks a portion of them. The sample has a few hundred thousand clones; roughly 30% are singletons. The sequenced sample was central memory CD4+ T cells from blood. The origin of the receptors is a man in his thirties or forties in good health.

The sample holds many counts of this clone. The J gene is TRBJ2-3, the V gene TRBV2; 7 nucleotides align to TRBD1. Germline V CDR1 and CDR2: SNHLY, FYNNEI. This CDR3 has 15 residues. The J segment lost 2 bases and the V segment lost 7 bases, leaving 9 bases of the junction unmatched. In DNA form, the CDR3 reads TGTGCCAGCACCGCCCTGGGACAGACCACAGATACGCAGTATTTT. This encodes CASTALGQTTDTQYF.

This clone was found a few times. The chain recombines TRBV7-9 with TRBJ2-2; no reliable D call. V gave up 0 bases and J gave up 7 bases, with 9 bases separating them. This CDR3 has 14 amino acids. CDR1 is SEHNR, CDR2 FQNEAQ, per germline (reference sequence). Written as DNA, the CDR3 is TGTGCCAGCAGCTTAGCGCCAGACGGCGGGGAGCTGTTTTTT. As protein: CASSLAPDGGELFF. Full variable domain (outside the CDR3, taken from reference TRBV7-9 and TRBJ2-2): DTGVSQNPRHKITKRGQNVTFRCDPISEHNRLYWYRQTLGQGPEFLTYFQNEAQLEKSRLLSDRFSAERPKGSFSTLEIQRTEQGDSAMYLCASSLAPDGGELFFGEGSRLTVL.